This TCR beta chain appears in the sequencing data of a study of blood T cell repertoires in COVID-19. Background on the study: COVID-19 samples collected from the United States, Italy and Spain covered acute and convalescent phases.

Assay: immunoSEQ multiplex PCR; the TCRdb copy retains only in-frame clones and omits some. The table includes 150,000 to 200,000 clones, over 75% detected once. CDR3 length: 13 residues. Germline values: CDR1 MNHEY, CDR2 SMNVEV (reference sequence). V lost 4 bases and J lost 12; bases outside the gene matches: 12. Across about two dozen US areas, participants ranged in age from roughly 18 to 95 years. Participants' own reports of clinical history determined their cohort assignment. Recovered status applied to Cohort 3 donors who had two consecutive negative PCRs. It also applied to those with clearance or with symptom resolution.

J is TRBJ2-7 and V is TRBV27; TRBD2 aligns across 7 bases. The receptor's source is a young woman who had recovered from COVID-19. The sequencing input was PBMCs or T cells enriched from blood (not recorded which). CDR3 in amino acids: CASSSPVAGARYF. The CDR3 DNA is TGTGCCAGCAGTTCTCCTGTGGCGGGAGCACGGTACTTC.